This T cell receptor beta chain is from a study of response to subunit inactivated influenza vaccine. General study findings and limits: The authors suggested that every seasonal influenza vaccination recruits few new T cells.

This clonotype occurred a few times. Its target is not known. V shed 5 bases and J shed 3 bases, with 17 bases lying between them. CDR1 SGHRS and CDR2 YFSETQ come from the germline V gene. CDR3 length: 15 amino acids. TCRdb re-analysed the RT-PCR reads in MiXCR, keeping a single row per CDR3 protein. The data show around 580,000 distinct CDR3 sequences, approximately 12% seen once. The chain carries TRBV5-1 and TRBJ2-5; a possible D gene is TRBD2 (6 bases). Specimen: PBMCs from blood, collected on the day of vaccination. The receptor's source is a middle-aged man who received an inactivated influenza vaccine. CDR3 protein: CASSSSAGGKETQYF. DNA for the CDR3: TGCGCCAGCAGTTCCTCGGCCGGGGGAAAAGAGACCCAGTACTTC.